One sample yielded the 23 T cell receptor beta chains listed below, sequenced in a study of radiation and T cells in renal cell carcinoma. Method: immunoSEQ multiplex PCR; TCRdb's copy keeps in-frame clones and lacks some. The profile shows some 150,000 clones, roughly 88% of them singletons. Documented time point: baseline pretreatment blood. Stated treatment: 15 Gy SBRT to primary tumor, nephrectomy 4 weeks later. The source material was blood, sampled from a patient whose treatment included radiotherapy and nephrectomy. Receptor source: a woman between 45 and 65 years old with renal cell carcinoma.

The CDR3: CASGKTGTTNEKLFF. The CDR3 DNA reads TGTGCCAGCGGGAAAACCGGCACAACTAATGAAAAACTGTTTTTT. This sequence joins TRBV27 and TRBJ1-4; D gene uncertain. CDR1 MNHEY and CDR2 SMNVEV come from the germline V gene (reference sequence). The CDR3 contains 15 residues. The ends were cut back, 8 bases at V and 0 bases at J, with 13 bases in the middle. Using reference TRBV27 and TRBJ1-4 for the parts outside the CDR3, the full variable domain is EAQVTQNPRYLITVTGKKLTVTCSQNMNHEYMSWYRQDPGLGLRQIYYSMNVEVTDKGDVPEGYKVSRKEKRNFPLILESPSPNQTSLYFCASGKTGTTNEKLFFGSGTQLSVL.

The chain combines TRBV6-5 with TRBJ2-3; perhaps TRBD2 as D (6 bases). Germline CDR1 is MNHEY and CDR2 is SVGAGI. This CDR3 has 14 residues. The V gene lost 7 bases and the J gene lost 0 bases, with 11 bases spanning the gap. As DNA, the CDR3 is TGTGCCAGCACCTGGGGAGGAAGCACAGATACGCAGTATTTT. It codes for CASTWGGSTDTQYF.

The gene calls are TRBV6-1 and TRBJ1-1, with D maybe TRBD1 (5 bases). The CDR3 covers 14 residues. Germline V gene data show CDR1 as MNHNS and CDR2 as SASEGT. V lost 4 bases and J 1 base, leaving 10 bases between the germline ends. CDR3 nucleotides: TGTGCCAGCAGTGCCTCGGGGGGGAACACTGAAGCTTTCTTT. Encoded protein: CASSASGGNTEAFF.

This rearrangement joins TRBV2 to TRBJ1-2, with D unresolved. CDR3 length: 12 amino acids. Looked up from germline, CDR1 is SNHLY and CDR2 is FYNNEI. With 1 base removed from V and 2 bases from J, the gap between germline ends came to 2 bases. For the CDR3, the DNA is TGTGCCAGCAGTGAAGGGAACTATGGCTACACCTTC. Translated, it gives CASSEGNYGYTF.

Of note for this clone: A junction boundary mismatches the germline segment, possibly from a read error. This sequence joins TRBV7-7 and TRBJ1-6; 7 nucleotides line up with TRBD1. Germline CDR1 reads SSHAT; CDR2 reads FNYEAQ (reference sequence). The CDR3 is 13 residues long. CDR3 DNA: TGTGCTAGCAGCTTTGGACAGGATTCACCCCTCCACTTT. This encodes CASSFGQDSPLHF.

The chain recombines TRBV18 with TRBJ1-2, with 9 bases identical to TRBD1. Unmatched junction bases numbered 3, after V lost 0 bases and J lost 7 bases. Germline V CDR1 and CDR2: KGHSH, LQKENI. This CDR3 has 14 amino acids. CDR3 region: CASSPPWTGAGYTF. Here the CDR3 DNA reads TGTGCCAGCTCACCACCGTGGACAGGGGCTGGCTACACCTTC.

The rearrangement links TRBV28 to TRBJ1-4; D is ambiguous. The CDR3 has 15 residues. Trimming left V 4 bases short and J 11 bases short, with 20 bases between. CDR1 is MDHEN and CDR2 is SYDVKM in the germline V gene. CDR3 in amino acids: CASSSRPLTLGKLFF. CDR3 DNA: TGTGCCAGCAGTTCCCGACCATTAACCTTGGGGAAACTGTTTTTT.

The chain is built from TRBV2 and TRBJ2-7; 8 nucleotides agree with TRBD1. The CDR3 is made up of 14 amino acids. Germline CDR1 reads SNHLY; CDR2 reads FYNNEI. After removal of 5 bases from V and 3 bases from J, the junction contained 6 bases not matched to a gene. The CDR3 DNA reads as TGTGCCAGCAGTACCGGGACAGGAGGCTACGAGCAGTACTTC. As protein: CASSTGTGGYEQYF. Drawing the rest from reference TRBV2 and TRBJ2-7, the complete variable domain is EPEVTQTPSHQVTQMGQEVILRCVPISNHLYFYWYRQILGQKVEFLVSFYNNEISEKSEIFDDQFSVERPDGSNFTLKIRSTKLEDSAMYFCASSTGTGGYEQYFGPGTRLTVT.

The chain recombines TRBV9 with TRBJ1-2; weak D call: TRBD1 (5 bases). CDR1 and CDR2 from the germline V gene are SGDLS and YYNGEE. Trimming stripped 4 bases from V and 2 bases from J, with 18 bases between. This CDR3 is 16 amino acids long. In DNA, the CDR3 is TGTGCCAGCAGCACCCGAGATGCCGACAGCAACTATGGCTACACCTTC. Amino acids: CASSTRDADSNYGYTF.

This chain connects TRBV6-1 to TRBJ2-7; TRBD1 agrees at 7 bases. CDR1 and CDR2 (germline): MNHNS, SASEGT. CDR3 length: 15 amino acids. V was pared by 1 base and J by 3 bases, with 6 bases of the junction left unmatched. The CDR3 bases are TGTGCCAGCAGTGAAGTGCAATCAGGGGGCTACGAGCAGTACTTC. Residues: CASSEVQSGGYEQYF.

The chain couples TRBV15 to TRBJ1-3, with 8 positions matching TRBD1. After removal of 0 bases from V and 6 bases from J, the junction contained 7 bases not matched to a gene. Germline CDR1 LNHNV, CDR2 YYDKDF (reference sequence). This CDR3 has 16 amino acids. This CDR3 reads CATSRDWETGANTIYF. As DNA, the CDR3 is TGTGCCACCAGCAGAGATTGGGAGACAGGGGCAAACACCATATATTTT.

The rearrangement uses TRBV27 and TRBJ1-1; D is unresolved. The CDR3 contains 17 residues. Trimming pared 4 bases from V and 3 bases from J, leaving 21 bases between. CDR1 and CDR2 (germline): MNHEY, SMNVEV (reference sequence). The CDR3 nucleotides read TGTGCCAGCAGTTCTCAGAGGTTTCGGGGTTTCGACACTGAAGCTTTCTTT. This encodes CASSSQRFRGFDTEAFF.

V is TRBV9 and J is TRBJ1-1; maybe TRBD1 (5 bases). With 0 bases removed from V and 1 base from J, the gap between germline ends came to 7 bases. CDR1 and CDR2 (germline): SGDLS, YYNGEE. The CDR3 length is 14 residues. CDR3 DNA sequence: TGTGCCAGCAGCGTAGCCGACAGGAACACTGAAGCTTTCTTT. This translates into CASSVADRNTEAFF.

The chain recombines TRBV7-2 with TRBJ1-1, with unresolved D. The V end lost 3 bases, the J end lost 6 bases, and 14 bases lay between the germline ends. Germline V gives CDR1 SGHTA, CDR2 FQGNSA. The CDR3 extends over 14 amino acids. The CDR3 reads CASSLEGRHPEAFF. The DNA of the CDR3 is TGTGCCAGCAGCTTGGAGGGAAGGCACCCTGAAGCTTTCTTT.

The genes are TRBV19 and TRBJ1-1; D perhaps matches TRBD1 (5 bases). Trimming took 3 bases from V and 3 from J, leaving 17 bases between them. The germline V gene encodes CDR1 LNHDA and CDR2 SQIVND (reference sequence). The CDR3 sequence is 16 residues long. CDR3 coding DNA: TGTGCCAGTAGTATGGTTGGAGGGGTGGGTTACACTGAAGCTTTCTTT. It specifies CASSMVGGVGYTEAFF.

The chain couples TRBV7-2 to TRBJ1-1, with D possibly matching TRBD1 (5 bases). The V gene lost 5 bases and the J gene lost 5 bases, with 9 bases spanning the gap. Germline CDR1 is SGHTA and CDR2 is FQGNSA. The CDR3 runs 12 residues. CDR3: CASSPGGTEAFF. CDR3 in DNA: TGTGCCAGCAGCCCCGGGGGGACTGAAGCTTTCTTT.

The gene calls are TRBV2 and TRBJ2-1, with 7 bases matching TRBD1. The ends lost 4 bases at V and 9 bases at J; junction bases unmatched: 9. The germline gives CDR1 SNHLY, CDR2 FYNNEI. This CDR3 region has 14 residues. CDR3 loop: CASSARQGVAEQFF. CDR3 coding DNA: TGTGCCAGCAGTGCGAGACAGGGAGTGGCTGAGCAGTTCTTC. Together with reference TRBV2 and TRBJ2-1, the CDR3 gives the full variable domain: EPEVTQTPSHQVTQMGQEVILRCVPISNHLYFYWYRQILGQKVEFLVSFYNNEISEKSEIFDDQFSVERPDGSNFTLKIRSTKLEDSAMYFCASSARQGVAEQFFGPGTRLTVL.

This chain joins TRBV9 and TRBJ2-5; tentative D call: TRBD2 (6 bases). The CDR3 consists of 15 residues. CDR1 is SGDLS, CDR2 YYNGEE, per germline. Deletions cut 2 bases from V and 1 base from J, with 12 bases between. The CDR3 protein is CASSVLEGSQETQYF. The CDR3 region has the DNA TGTGCCAGCAGCGTCCTGGAGGGGTCCCAAGAGACCCAGTACTTC.

This clone was seen once. The chain employs TRBV2 and TRBJ2-1, with 8 bases fitting TRBD2. The CDR3 length is 14 residues. V shed 8 bases and J 5 bases; nucleotides not matched to a gene: 8. CDR1 is SNHLY, CDR2 FYNNEI, per germline. The CDR3 coding sequence is TGTGCCAGCGGGAAACTAGCGGCAAACAATGAGCAGTTCTTC. This translates into CASGKLAANNEQFF.

In this sample, this clone turned up once. V gene TRBV6-4 combines with J gene TRBJ2-3; D uncertain. The CDR3 contains 14 residues. CDR1 MRHNA and CDR2 SNTAGT come from the germline V gene. V dropped 4 bases and J dropped 0 bases, with 8 bases sitting between them. The CDR3 coding sequence is TGTGCCAGCAGTGGGCAACCTAGCACAGATACGCAGTATTTT. Its protein product is CASSGQPSTDTQYF.

J is TRBJ1-2 and V is TRBV7-9, with 8 positions matching TRBD1. V dropped 1 base and J dropped 3; count of bases not matched to a gene: 10. Germline values: CDR1 SEHNR, CDR2 FQNEAQ (reference sequence). This CDR3 has 17 amino acids. CDR3 sequence reads: CASSLEDRTGRDYGYTF. The CDR3 nucleotides read TGTGCCAGCAGCTTAGAAGATAGGACAGGGCGTGACTATGGCTACACCTTC.

The gene calls are TRBV5-1 and TRBJ2-3; a weak D match, TRBD2 (8 bases). V lost 6 bases, J lost 3 bases, and 14 bases lay in between. CDR1 is SGHRS and CDR2 is YFSETQ in the germline V gene. The CDR3 has 14 residues. Written as DNA, the CDR3 is TGCGCCAGCACCGGGAGGGGGCGGACAGATACGCAGTATTTT. Translating it yields CASTGRGRTDTQYF.

This clone was found once. The gene calls are TRBV6-1 and TRBJ2-7, with no clear D. Looked up from germline, CDR1 is MNHNS and CDR2 is SASEGT. V was shortened by 11 bases and J by 0 bases, with 14 bases between the two germline ends. CDR3 size: 13 residues. The CDR3 reads CAGVSVSSYEQYF. In nucleotides, the CDR3 is TGTGCCGGCGTGAGCGTGAGCTCCTACGAGCAGTACTTC.